Sequencing of this T cell receptor (beta chain) was carried out in a study of cytomegalovirus exposure and HLA in healthy donors. General observations from the study: In an earlier analysis, about 90% or about 30%: the productive usage of most TCR beta V segments.

In regard to this clone: Its target is not known.

In the PCR, 60 Vbeta and 13 Jbeta primers were used. The assay was immunoSEQ multiplex PCR, and TCRdb's table has in-frame clones only and misses some. The data contain about 180,000 clones, under 80% of them seen just once; the ten biggest clones take up 2% to 3%. Germline lookup yields CDR1 SGHNT and CDR2 YYREEE (reference sequence). The CDR3 spans 15 residues. The trim removed 0 bases at V and 6 bases at J, leaving 6 bases unmatched. The chain links TRBV5-4 to TRBJ1-5; TRBD1 matches 7 bases. What was sequenced was PBMCs. This TCR derives from a human donor in good health. The CDR3 nucleotides are TGTGCCAGCAGCTTGGAGCCAACAGGGGCTCAGCCCCAGCATTTT. Protein: CASSLEPTGAQPQHF.